What follows describes a single TCR beta chain. The antigen remains unidentified. The data stem from a study of cytomegalovirus exposure and HLA in healthy donors. Regarding the study as a whole: Upon later analysis, HLA-associated TCR beta chains proved more clonally expanded than other, equally common chains.

PCR used 60 Vbeta primers and 13 Jbeta primers. Repertoires were generated with immunoSEQ multiplex PCR, while TCRdb's copy carries only in-frame clones and drops some. The repertoire has roughly 150,000 clones, roughly 76% of them found once; the top ten carry under 3%. Trimming left V 7 bases short and J 3 bases short, with 6 bases between. Germline V gene sequence: CDR1 MNHNS, CDR2 SASEGT. The CDR3 spans 11 residues. Source material: PBMCs. V and J are TRBV6-1 and TRBJ1-2; perhaps TRBD1 as D (5 bases). The source is a male donor in good health and CMV-seronegative. In DNA, the CDR3 is TGTGCCAGCACCAGGGACTATGGCTACACCTTC. It encodes CASTRDYGYTF.